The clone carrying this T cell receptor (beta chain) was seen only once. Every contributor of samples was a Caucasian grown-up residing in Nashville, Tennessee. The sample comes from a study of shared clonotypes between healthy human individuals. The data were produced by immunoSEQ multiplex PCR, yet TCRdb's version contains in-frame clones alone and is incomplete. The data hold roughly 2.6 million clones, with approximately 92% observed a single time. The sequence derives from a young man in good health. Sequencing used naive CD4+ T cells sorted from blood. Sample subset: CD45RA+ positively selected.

The CDR3 reads CASSPQGMNTEAFF. As DNA, the CDR3 is TGTGCCAGCAGCCCCCAGGGGATGAACACTGAAGCTTTCTTT. V gene TRBV7-3 combines with J gene TRBJ1-1, with D possibly TRBD1 on 6 matching bases. Germline-derived CDR1 and CDR2 are SGHTA and FQGTGA. This CDR3 has 14 residues. Trimming removed 5 bases at V and 0 bases at J, with 10 bases between.